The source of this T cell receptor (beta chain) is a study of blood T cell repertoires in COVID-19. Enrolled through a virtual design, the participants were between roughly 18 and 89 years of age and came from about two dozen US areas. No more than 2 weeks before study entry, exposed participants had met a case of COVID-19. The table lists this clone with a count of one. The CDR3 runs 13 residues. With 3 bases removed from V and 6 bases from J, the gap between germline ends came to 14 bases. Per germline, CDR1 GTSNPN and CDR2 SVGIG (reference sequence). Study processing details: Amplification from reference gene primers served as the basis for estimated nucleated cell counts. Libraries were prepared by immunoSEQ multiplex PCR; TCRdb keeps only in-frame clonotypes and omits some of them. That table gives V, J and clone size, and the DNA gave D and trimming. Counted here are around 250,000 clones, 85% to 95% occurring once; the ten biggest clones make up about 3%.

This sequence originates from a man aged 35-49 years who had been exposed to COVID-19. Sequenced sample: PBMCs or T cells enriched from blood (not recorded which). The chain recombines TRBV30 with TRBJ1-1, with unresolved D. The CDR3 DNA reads TGTGCCTGGAGAAGGTTGGAGCACTCTGAAGCTTTCTTT. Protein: CAWRRLEHSEAFF.